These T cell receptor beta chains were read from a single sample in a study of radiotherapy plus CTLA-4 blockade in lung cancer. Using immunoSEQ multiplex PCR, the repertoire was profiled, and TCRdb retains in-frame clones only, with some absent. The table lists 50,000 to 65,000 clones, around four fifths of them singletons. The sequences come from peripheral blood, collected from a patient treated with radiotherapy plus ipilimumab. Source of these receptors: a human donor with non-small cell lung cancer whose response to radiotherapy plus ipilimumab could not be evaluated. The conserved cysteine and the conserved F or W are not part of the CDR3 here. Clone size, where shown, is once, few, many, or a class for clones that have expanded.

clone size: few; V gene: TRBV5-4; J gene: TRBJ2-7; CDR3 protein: ASSLGPGSSYEQY
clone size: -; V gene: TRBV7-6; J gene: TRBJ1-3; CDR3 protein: ASSSTGGINTIY
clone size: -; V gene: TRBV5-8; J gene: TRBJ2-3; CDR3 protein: ASSWTSGRGDTQY
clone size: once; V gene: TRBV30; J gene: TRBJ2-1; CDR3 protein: AWNPQNNEQF
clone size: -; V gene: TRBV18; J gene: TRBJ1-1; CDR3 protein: ASSQNSKNTEAF
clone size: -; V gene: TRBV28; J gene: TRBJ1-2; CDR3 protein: ASSPPGGGYGYT
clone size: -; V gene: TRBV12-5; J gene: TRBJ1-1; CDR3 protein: ASGLGDRGHEAF
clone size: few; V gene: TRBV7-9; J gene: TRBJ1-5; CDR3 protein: ASSLAEGNQPQH
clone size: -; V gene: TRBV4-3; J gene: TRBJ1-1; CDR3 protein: ASSQDRVRETEAF
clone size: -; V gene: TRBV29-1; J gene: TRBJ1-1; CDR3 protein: SAATGVATEAF
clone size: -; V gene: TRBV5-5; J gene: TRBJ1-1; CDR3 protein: ASSLADRAGWTEAF
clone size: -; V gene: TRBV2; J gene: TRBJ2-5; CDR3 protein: ASMELDGTQY
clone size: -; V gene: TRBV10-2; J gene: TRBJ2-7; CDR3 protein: ASSSGQVIYEQY
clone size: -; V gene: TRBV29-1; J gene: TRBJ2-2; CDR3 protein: SVGVGGMSTGELF